Sequencing of this TCR beta chain was carried out in a study of blood T cell repertoires in COVID-19. Across the study: Sample material is recorded as cDNA or gDNA derived from T cells, B-cell-depleted T cells, or PBMCs.

The table came from immunoSEQ multiplex PCR; TCRdb's copy has only in-frame clones and leaves some out. The sample shows 50,000 or so clones, 90% to 95% of them seen only once. Germline V CDR1 and CDR2: LGHNA, YSLEER. This CDR3 is built from 16 residues. V shed 0 bases, J shed 5 bases, and the junction held 7 bases outside the gene matches. The chain couples TRBV4-3 to TRBJ2-3; 8 bases agree with TRBD2. The sequencing input was peripheral blood. This receptor was identified in a woman over 75 with acute or convalescent COVID-19. In DNA, the CDR3 is TGCGCCAGCAGCCAAGATAGACCAAGCGGGAGAGATACGCAGTATTTT. Encoded protein: CASSQDRPSGRDTQYF.